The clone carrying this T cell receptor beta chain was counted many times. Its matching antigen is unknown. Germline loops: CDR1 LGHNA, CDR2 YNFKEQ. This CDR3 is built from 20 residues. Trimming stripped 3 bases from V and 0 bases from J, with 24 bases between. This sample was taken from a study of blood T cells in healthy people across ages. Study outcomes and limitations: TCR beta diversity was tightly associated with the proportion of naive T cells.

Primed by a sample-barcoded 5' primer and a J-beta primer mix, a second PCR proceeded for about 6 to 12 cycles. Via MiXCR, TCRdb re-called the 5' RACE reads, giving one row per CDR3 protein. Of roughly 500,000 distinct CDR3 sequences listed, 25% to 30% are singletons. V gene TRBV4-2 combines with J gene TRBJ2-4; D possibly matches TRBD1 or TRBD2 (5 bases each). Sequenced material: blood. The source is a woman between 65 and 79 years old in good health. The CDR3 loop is CASSQDIGAGSTIAKNIQYF. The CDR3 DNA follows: TGTGCCAGCAGCCAGGATATTGGAGCAGGGAGCACTATAGCCAAAAACATTCAGTACTTC.